This T cell receptor (beta chain) was captured by sequencing in a study of vaccination and CD4 T cells after COVID-19. The treatment: roughly ten-day PBMC culture with coronavirus spike peptide pools or control peptides (ViraFEST assay). Researchers collected the unexposed donor's CD4+ T cells before the COVID-19 pandemic (2011-2018). To note about this clonotype: Its antigen remains unknown.

The CDR3 has 14 amino acids. Germline V gene sequence: CDR1 LGHNA, CDR2 YSLEER. V was cut by 5 bases and J by 4 bases, with 14 bases left in between. With the Oncomine TCR Beta short-read assay, DNA from cultured CD4+ T cells was sequenced. TCRdb re-derived calls from the PCR reads in MiXCR, one entry per CDR3 protein. This table has about 6,100 distinct CDR3 sequences, roughly 52% appearing once. This chain joins TRBV4-3 and TRBJ1-1; TRBD1 might be the D (6 bases). Sequencing was carried out using CD4+ T cells from blood, cultured in vitro. The sequence was obtained from a human donor in good health. The CDR3 here is CASSSGRGGTEAFF. In DNA, the CDR3 is TGCGCCAGCAGCTCCGGCCGAGGGGGCACTGAAGCTTTCTTT.